This TCR beta chain was recorded in a study of T cell clonotyping in hematopoietic cell transplantation (dated by TCRdb to the early 2020s). As for the study more broadly: A total of approximately 130 blood samples were gathered in the study from around 40 consecutive transplant recipients along with their related donors. Patient recruitment ran from late 2015 to early 2017, and follow-up continued until September 2020 or death. Overall results and qualifications from the work: After transplant, TCR diversity in recipients dropped, and pathologically expanded clonotypes increased progressively from day 30 to day 180. Only a small fraction of recipient repertoires overlapped donor repertoires, with over 97% appearing de novo at the given depth. The sample size was limited, and because cells were not sorted, the contributions of CD4 and CD8 repertoires could not be separated. Broader posttransplant TCR repertoire diversity was predicted by donor and pretransplant recipient Inverse Simpson Index values.

TCR beta CDR3 regions were amplified from genomic DNA with the immunoSEQ assay, a bias-controlled multiplex PCR using V- and J-specific primers. In a second PCR step, the CDR3 amplicons were tagged with a proprietary barcode plus Illumina adapter sequences. An Illumina MiSeq instrument was used for sequencing of the CDR3 libraries. Concerning the study's data processing: Export and quality control were performed with immunoSEQ Analyzer 3.0, and downstream analyses were performed with R Bioconductor and Immunarch. Only productive rearrangements in the normalized downsampled data set were used to calculate repertoire metrics. Pathologically expanded clonotypes were defined as those larger than 5 templates in the normalized cohort. The Inverse Simpson Index was used to measure repertoire diversity. To capture all clonotypes, CMV-specificity analyses were performed on the non-normalized data set. The source is immuneACCESS, and TCRdb retained only in-frame sequences with V and J called. Part of the clones is not carried over; for the studies checked, unresolved V genes explain less than half of this, and the remainder is unexplained. V and J calls and clone size follow that table, whereas D and trimming were derived from the DNA. Across this sample there are 14,000 or so clones, with 90% to 95% seen only once. The ten largest clones represent 4% to 5% of the sample.

The CDR3, from cysteine to phenylalanine, totals 15 residues. Of the read, only the CDR3 DNA is kept; its 45 bases are in frame from base 1. The germline ends are 13 bases apart after V is trimmed by 2 bases and J by 3 bases. CDR1 and CDR2 are drawn from the germline V gene: MNHEY, SVGAGI. The intended sense of this specimen's time point label: 30 days after allo-HCT. Blood from recipients was drawn about 28 days before transplant and again at days 30, 100 and 180 after transplant. Nuclei Lysis Solution was used to extract genomic DNA from fresh or cryopreserved unfractionated peripheral blood mononuclear cells. About this clone itself: Its antigen remains unidentified. Base qualities are not at hand, and no much larger clone is one base apart.

This TCR was sampled from a male patient between 55 and 70 years old who had an allogeneic stem cell transplant from an unrelated donor, so the T cells may come from the graft donor. Some clones in this sample may be carry-over from other donors' samples. The input for sequencing was PBMCs, taken 30 days after allogeneic stem cell transplant. The V and J genes are TRBV6-5 and TRBJ1-2; the D segment cannot be called with confidence. The CDR3 region reads CASSYRFSADYGYTF. Here is the DNA: TGTGCCAGCAGTTACCGCTTTTCGGCCGACTATGGCTACACCTTC.